The 23 T cell receptor beta chains reported below all come from one sample, sequenced in a study of human T cells and chemical hapten exposure. TCRdb reprocessed the RACE reads via MiXCR and lists one record per CDR3 protein. Seen here are 330,000 or so distinct CDR3 sequences, over 6% observed once, and the top ten hold under 7%. The time point denotes: patch test 2, 6 weeks after DPC sensitization. Specified treatment: therapeutic diphenylcyclopropenone sensitization with weekly scalp DPC. Sequencing used whole blood, obtained in connection with sensitization to the hapten diphenylcyclopropenone (DPC). These receptors all come from a woman between 18 and 30 years old with alopecia areata. Some clones in this sample may be carry-over from other donors' samples.

This clonotype was seen a few times. The DNA for the CDR3 is TGTGCCAGCAGCCCGGACAGGGCGAGGATTGATACGCAGTATTTT. It codes for CASSPDRARIDTQYF. The rearrangement uses TRBV9 and TRBJ2-3, with 8 nucleotides matching TRBD1. Germline trimming cut 4 bases from V and 6 bases from J; bases unmatched to any gene: 10. CDR3 length equals 15 residues. Per the germline V gene, CDR1 is SGDLS and CDR2 is YYNGEE.

This clonotype was detected only a few times. The chain links TRBV20-1 to TRBJ1-4; 8 bases agree with TRBD1. J gave up 4 bases and V 4 bases, and 2 bases lay outside the gene matches. The CDR3 spans 13 residues. CDR1 DFQATT and CDR2 SNEGSKA come from the germline V gene (reference sequence). The CDR3 bases are TGCAGTGCTACAGGGGGCGTTAATGAAAAACTGTTTTTT. Amino acids: CSATGGVNEKLFF.

This clonotype was picked up many times. The genes are TRBV6-2 or TRBV6-3 and TRBJ1-1; TRBD1 aligns across 8 bases. The germline CDR1 and CDR2 sequences are MNHEY and SVGEGT. Trimming took 5 bases from V and 4 from J; bases not matched to a gene: 9. This CDR3 comprises 15 residues. CDR3 DNA: TGTGCCAGCAGTCCAACCGGGACAGGAATCACTGAAGCTTTCTTT. It translates to CASSPTGTGITEAFF.

The V and J genes are TRBV20-1 and TRBJ1-5; tentatively, D is TRBD1 (6 bases). The germline V gene has CDR1 DFQATT and CDR2 SNEGSKA (reference sequence). CDR3 length equals 14 residues. The V gene lost 5 bases and the J gene lost 3 bases, with 14 bases spanning the gap. The CDR3 nucleotides are TGCAGTGCTGGCTACAGGGCCCACAATCAGCCCCAGCATTTT. Protein sequence: CSAGYRAHNQPQHF.

The chain employs TRBV2 and TRBJ2-3; the match to TRBD2 covers 8 bases. The CDR3 extends over 15 amino acids. J gave up 2 bases and V 7 bases, and 8 bases lay outside the gene matches. The V gene's germline CDR1 is SNHLY and CDR2 FYNNEI. The CDR3 nucleotides read TGTGCCAGCAAGTTACTAGCGGCCTCCACAGATACGCAGTATTTT. Translation: CASKLLAASTDTQYF.

This clonotype has just a few counts. The chain employs TRBV6-2 or TRBV6-3 and TRBJ2-3; 9 nucleotides match TRBD2. CDR1 and CDR2 (germline): MNHEY, SVGEGT. CDR3 length: 14 residues. J gave up 5 bases and V 6 bases, and 6 bases lay outside the gene matches. CDR3 amino acids: CASRRGRVGDTQYF. CDR3 sequence (DNA): TGTGCCAGCAGACGCGGGAGGGTAGGAGATACGCAGTATTTT.

The chain joins TRBV10-3 to TRBJ2-4; TRBD1 matches at 8 bases. Germline CDR1 and CDR2: ENHRY and SYGVKD. After removal of 0 bases from V and 5 bases from J, the junction contained 9 bases not matched to a gene. CDR3 size: 17 residues. The CDR3 nucleotides are TGTGCCATCAGTGAGTCGAAGGGCAGGGGGCAAGAAAACATTCAGTACTTC. This sequence encodes CAISESKGRGQENIQYF.

Remarks on this clonotype: This may be a read error: a much more frequent sequence differs by one nucleotide. This chain uses TRBV7-2 with TRBJ1-2; tentatively, D is TRBD1 (6 bases). The V end lost 6 bases, the J end lost 5 bases, and 16 bases lay between the germline ends. Germline V gene lookup returns CDR1 SGHTA and CDR2 FQGNSA. The CDR3 spans 14 residues. This CDR3 is CASRQQGGAYGYTF. The CDR3 bases are TGTGCCAGCAGGCAACAGGGCGGAGCTTATGGCTACACCTTC.

At least ten counts were recorded for this clonotype. The chain couples TRBV2 to TRBJ2-3; 8 nucleotides line up with TRBD1. The CDR3 runs to 14 residues. Germline V gene lookup returns CDR1 SNHLY and CDR2 FYNNEI. Trimming took 5 bases from V and 1 from J; bases not matched to a gene: 2. Here the CDR3 reads CASSSDRGTDTQYF. Here the CDR3 DNA reads TGTGCCAGCAGTTCGGACAGGGGCACAGATACGCAGTATTTT.

This clonotype was observed a few times. The V gene is TRBV7-3, the J gene TRBJ2-2; weak D call: TRBD2 (5 bases). With 2 bases removed from V and 0 bases from J, the gap between germline ends came to 10 bases. Germline CDR1 SGHTA, CDR2 FQGTGA. CDR3 length: 16 residues. CDR3 sequence: CASSLVGSPNTGELFF. The DNA of the CDR3 is TGTGCCAGCAGCTTAGTGGGGAGTCCGAACACCGGGGAGCTGTTTTTT.

There are a few counts of this clonotype. The V call is TRBV9, the J call TRBJ2-3; perhaps D is TRBD1 or TRBD2 (5 bases each). Between the trimmed V and J ends, which lost 0 bases and 2 bases, there was a span of 10 bases. The germline V gene has CDR1 SGDLS and CDR2 YYNGEE. This CDR3 spans 15 amino acids. CDR3 in amino acids: CASSVGVGTTDTQYF. In DNA form, the CDR3 reads TGTGCCAGCAGCGTAGGTGTAGGGACCACAGATACGCAGTATTTT.

This clonotype was recorded many times. This sequence joins TRBV6-5 and TRBJ1-1; 8 bases match TRBD1. Germline CDR1 reads MNHEY; CDR2 reads SVGAGI. The V segment lost 2 bases and the J segment 5 bases; nucleotides outside the gene matches: 4. The CDR3 consists of 14 residues. The CDR3 DNA is TGTGCCAGCAGTTACCGACAGGGGCAAACTGAAGCTTTCTTT. It yields the protein CASSYRQGQTEAFF.

The chain uses TRBV4-3 and TRBJ2-3; a weak D match, TRBD2 (6 bases). Trimming removed 0 bases from V and 4 bases from J, with 11 bases in between. CDR1 and CDR2 from the germline V gene are LGHNA and YSLEER. The CDR3 has 15 amino acids. The CDR3 sequence: CASSQDGASADTQYF. In nucleotides, the CDR3 is TGCGCCAGCAGCCAAGACGGGGCTAGCGCAGATACGCAGTATTTT.

The rearrangement links TRBV7-9 to TRBJ2-1; TRBD1 agrees at 10 bases. After removal of 10 bases from V and 7 bases from J, the junction contained 10 bases not matched to a gene. Germline V CDR1 and CDR2: SEHNR, FQNEAQ (reference sequence). This CDR3 region has 14 residues. The CDR3 DNA follows: TGTGCCACTGGACAGGGGGGGCCGCGGAATGAGCAGTTCTTC. Translation gives CATGQGGPRNEQFF.

The genes are TRBV29-1 and TRBJ1-1, with D possibly TRBD1 on 6 matching bases. Germline CDR1 reads SQVTM; CDR2 reads ANQGSEA. CDR3 length: 11 residues. Trimming removed 3 bases from V and 8 bases from J, with 10 bases in between. CDR3 loop: CSVDPTGEAFF. CDR3 in DNA: TGCAGCGTTGACCCGACAGGCGAAGCTTTCTTT.

The rearrangement links TRBV5-1 to TRBJ1-4; 8 positions match TRBD1. Trimming at V came to 4 bases and at J to 0 bases, leaving 11 bases not matched to a gene. Germline CDR1 is SGHRS and CDR2 is YFSETQ. CDR3 length: 18 amino acids. CDR3 DNA: TGCGCCAGCAGCCCCGGGACAGGCTCCCTTGCAACTAATGAAAAACTGTTTTTT. This gives the protein CASSPGTGSLATNEKLFF.

This clonotype was counted only a few times. This rearrangement joins TRBV6-7 to TRBJ1-5, with TRBD1 matching over 7 bases. TRBV6-7 is reported as an ORF; its role is uncertain. V lost 0 bases to trimming and J lost 4 bases; unmatched junction nucleotides: 12. CDR3 length: 18 amino acids. The CDR3 DNA reads TGTGCCAGCAGTTACTCAGCATCGACAGGGCCGCATAATCAGCCCCAGCATTTT. The encoded protein is CASSYSASTGPHNQPQHF.

This clonotype was seen only a few times. The chain links TRBV4-1 to TRBJ1-5; no firm D call. The CDR3 is 15 residues long. Germline V gene sequence: CDR1 MGHRA, CDR2 YSYEKL. V lost 0 bases and J lost 3, with 9 bases in between. This CDR3 reads CASSQEEVTNQPQHF. The CDR3 region has the DNA TGCGCCAGCAGCCAAGAAGAGGTTACCAATCAGCCCCAGCATTTT.

At least ten counts were recorded for this clonotype. J is TRBJ1-1 and V is TRBV5-5; D is unresolved. The CDR3 totals 11 residues. CDR1 SGHKS and CDR2 YYEKEE come from the germline V gene (reference sequence). V lost 3 bases and J 10 bases, leaving 10 bases between the germline ends. In nucleotides, the CDR3 is TGTGCCAGCAGCTCACAATGGGGAGCTTTCTTT. Translating it yields CASSSQWGAFF. Variable domain in full (rest from reference TRBV5-5 and TRBJ1-1): DAGVTQSPTHLIKTRGQQVTLRCSPISGHKSVSWYQQVLGQGPQFIFQYYEKEERGRGNFPDRFSARQFPNYSSELNVNALLLGDSALYLCASSSQWGAFFGQGTRLTVV.

This chain connects TRBV4-3 to TRBJ2-5; TRBD1 might be the D (5 bases). The CDR3 runs to 15 residues. The V gene lost 1 base and the J gene lost 0 bases, with 9 bases spanning the gap. Per the germline V gene, CDR1 is LGHNA and CDR2 is YSLEER. CDR3 amino acids: CASSQGQGNQETQYF. The CDR3 DNA sequence: TGCGCCAGCAGCCAAGGCCAGGGAAACCAAGAGACCCAGTACTTC.

A few counts support this clonotype. This chain connects TRBV7-9 to TRBJ2-3, with a weak D call TRBD1 (5 bases). The CDR3 is 14 amino acids. The germline V gene has CDR1 SEHNR and CDR2 FQNEAQ (reference sequence). Trimming pared 7 bases from V and 0 bases from J, leaving 11 bases between. CDR3 loop: CASTQDSSTDTQYF. The CDR3, as DNA: TGTGCCAGCACCCAAGACAGCAGCACAGATACGCAGTATTTT.

This clonotype was picked up many times. The chain recombines TRBV12-3 or TRBV12-4 with TRBJ1-2; D possibly corresponds to TRBD1 (5 bases). This CDR3 is 13 amino acids long. Trimming shortened V by 4 bases and J by 1 base, and 7 bases separated the two germline ends. CDR3 residues: CASSSQGNYGYTF. CDR3 bases: TGTGCCAGCAGTTCCCAGGGTAACTATGGCTACACCTTC.

This clonotype has at least ten counts. The V gene is TRBV29-1, the J gene TRBJ2-7; maybe TRBD1 (6 bases). CDR3 length: 13 amino acids. The V and J ends lost 7 bases and 0 bases respectively, with 13 bases between them. Per the germline V gene, CDR1 is SQVTM and CDR2 is ANQGSEA. The CDR3 spells CSARTESSYEQYF. The CDR3 DNA follows: TGCAGCGCTAGGACAGAGAGCTCCTACGAGCAGTACTTC.